The 22 T cell receptor beta chains reported below all come from one sample, sequenced in a study of human T cells and chemical hapten exposure (dated by TCRdb to the early 2020s). Libraries were built with RACE. For sequencing, a NextSeq 500 was employed. TCRdb cleaned the public reads at Q25 with fastp, built clones with MiXCR and kept in-frame beta chains. Rows are combined by CDR3 protein, so each entry shows the most common genes and DNA. The sample data list about 120,000 distinct CDR3 sequences, and around 10% of these were observed just once. The top ten hold around 1.4% of the sample. In light of the paper, this sample's time point label describes: patch test 1, 2 weeks after DPC sensitization. The treatment or condition label on this specimen signifies: therapeutic diphenylcyclopropenone sensitization with weekly scalp DPC. This specimen consisted of whole blood, obtained in connection with sensitization to the hapten diphenylcyclopropenone (DPC). The receptors originated from a woman aged 50 to 60 with alopecia areata. Some clones in this sample may be carry-over from other donors' samples.

Ten or more counts support this clonotype. The chain employs TRBV6-1 and TRBJ2-2, with D possibly being TRBD1 (6 bases). CDR1 is MNHNS, CDR2 SASEGT, per germline. The ends were cut back, 7 bases at V and 4 bases at J, with 19 bases in the middle. This CDR3 contains 16 residues. The CDR3: CASTPRLQGLTGELFF. The CDR3, as DNA: TGTGCCAGCACCCCTCGCCTGCAGGGGCTCACCGGGGAGCTGTTTTTT.

The rearrangement joins TRBV6-5 to TRBJ2-7; D may be TRBD1 (5 bases). The germline gives CDR1 MNHEY, CDR2 SVGAGI. There are 15 residues in the CDR3. V dropped 5 bases and J dropped 6 bases, with 20 bases sitting between them. The CDR3 DNA is TGTGCCAGCAGTGCCTCCAGGGATAAGACAGCCGAGCAGTACTTC. Encoded protein: CASSASRDKTAEQYF.

This chain connects TRBV6-2 or TRBV6-3 to TRBJ2-3; possible D gene TRBD2, 7 bases. The CDR3 length is 15 residues. The V and J ends lost 7 bases and 1 base respectively, with 15 bases between them. In germline, CDR1 is MNHEY, CDR2 SVGEGT. The CDR3: CASTARGAGTDTQYF. As DNA, the CDR3 is TGTGCCAGCACCGCCCGGGGGGCGGGCACAGATACGCAGTATTTT.

This clonotype was counted between two and nine times. The V gene is TRBV20-1, the J gene TRBJ1-1; TRBD1 aligns across 8 bases. J was trimmed by 5 bases and V by 6 bases; bases with no gene match: 17. There are 16 residues in the CDR3. Per germline, CDR1 DFQATT and CDR2 SNEGSKA (reference sequence). Here the CDR3 DNA reads TGCAGTGCAAAGAGATGGGACAGGCCGCGAACGACTGAAGCTTTCTTT. This translates into CSAKRWDRPRTTEAFF.

The rearrangement links TRBV6-5 to TRBJ1-5, with TRBD1 matching 8 bases. The V and J ends lost 6 bases and 1 base, in that order; junction bases with no gene match: 5. The germline gives CDR1 MNHEY, CDR2 SVGAGI. CDR3 length: 15 amino acids. This CDR3 is CASRNDRGSNQPQHF. DNA of the CDR3: TGTGCCAGCAGAAACGACAGGGGAAGCAATCAGCCCCAGCATTTT.

This clonotype occurred many times. V usage is TRBV6-6 and J usage is TRBJ2-3; TRBD2 matches 7 bases. V shed 9 bases and J 2 bases; nucleotides not matched to a gene: 11. CDR3 size: 15 residues. The V gene's germline CDR1 is MNHNY and CDR2 SVGAGI (reference sequence). CDR3 sequence (DNA): TGTGCCAGTATAGCGGGTCTAGCGGACACAGATACGCAGTATTTT. Translating gives CASIAGLADTDTQYF.

In this sample, this clonotype turned up many times. The chain employs TRBV20-1 and TRBJ1-1; D perhaps matches TRBD1 (5 bases). Germline V gene lookup returns CDR1 DFQATT and CDR2 SNEGSKA (reference sequence). Trimming pared 6 bases from V and 1 base from J, leaving 21 bases between. This CDR3 is built from 16 residues. CDR3 sequence: CSADQFQGWRNTEAFF. In nucleotides, the CDR3 is TGCAGTGCCGACCAATTCCAGGGTTGGCGGAACACTGAAGCTTTCTTT.

This clonotype was counted a few times. The V and J genes are TRBV29-1 and TRBJ2-5, with D possibly matching TRBD1 (6 bases). V was shortened by 1 base and J by 0 bases, with 15 bases between the two germline ends. The CDR3 is made up of 16 amino acids. CDR1 SQVTM and CDR2 ANQGSEA come from the germline V gene. The CDR3 sequence is CSVEGRDTGYQETQYF. CDR3 sequence (DNA): TGCAGCGTTGAAGGCCGGGACACTGGATACCAAGAGACCCAGTACTTC.

The chain employs TRBV6-2 or TRBV6-3 and TRBJ2-5; D perhaps matches TRBD2 (5 bases). The CDR3 is 14 amino acids. The V end lost 8 bases, the J end lost 4 bases, and 17 bases lay between the germline ends. Germline loops: CDR1 MNHEY, CDR2 SVGEGT. The DNA for the CDR3 is TGTGCCAGCGGCGCCGGGGAAGGCAGAGAGACCCAGTACTTC. Amino acid sequence: CASGAGEGRETQYF.

The chain uses TRBV5-5 and TRBJ2-5; D is perhaps TRBD1 (6 bases). Trimming left V 4 bases short and J 1 base short, with 11 bases between. The V gene's germline CDR1 is SGHKS and CDR2 YYEKEE (reference sequence). This CDR3 region has 14 residues. CDR3 sequence (DNA): TGTGCCAGCAGCGGGCACAGGGTCCAAGAGACCCAGTACTTC. Encoded protein: CASSGHRVQETQYF.

This clonotype came up many times. V and J are TRBV28 and TRBJ1-5; D unclear. The germline V gene encodes CDR1 MDHEN and CDR2 SYDVKM. V was clipped by 7 bases and J by 8 bases, with 9 bases between them. CDR3 length: 11 residues. The CDR3 nucleotides are TGTGCCAGCACTGCGACGGAGCCCCAGCATTTT. As protein: CASTATEPQHF.

In this sample, this clonotype turned up many times. The chain has TRBV28 and TRBJ1-5; TRBD1 is a possible D gene (5 bases). With 3 bases removed from V and 8 bases from J, the gap between germline ends came to 23 bases. This CDR3 has 17 amino acids. Germline CDR1 and CDR2: MDHEN and SYDVKM. The chain's CDR3 is CASSFLGATPRLEPQHF. The CDR3 DNA follows: TGTGCCAGCAGTTTCCTCGGGGCTACCCCGAGATTGGAGCCCCAGCATTTT.

The V call is TRBV5-5, the J call TRBJ1-5; D gene uncertain. Germline loops: CDR1 SGHKS, CDR2 YYEKEE (reference sequence). The CDR3 is 15 residues long. Trimming removed 4 bases at V and 0 bases at J, with 11 bases between. The CDR3 region is CASSAGPNSNQPQHF. The CDR3 DNA follows: TGTGCCAGCAGCGCGGGCCCTAATAGCAATCAGCCCCAGCATTTT. Full variable domain (missing parts from reference TRBV5-5 and TRBJ1-5): DAGVTQSPTHLIKTRGQQVTLRCSPISGHKSVSWYQQVLGQGPQFIFQYYEKEERGRGNFPDRFSARQFPNYSSELNVNALLLGDSALYLCASSAGPNSNQPQHFGDGTRLSIL.

This chain uses TRBV5-6 with TRBJ1-6; D not certain. CDR3 size: 16 residues. The V end was cut by 1 base, the J end by 5 bases, with 13 bases between. Germline-derived CDR1 and CDR2 are SGHDT and YYEEEE. CDR3 sequence: CASSLYGPSNNSPLHF. The CDR3 DNA reads as TGTGCCAGCAGCTTGTACGGCCCATCCAATAATTCACCCCTCCACTTT.

At least ten counts were recorded for this clonotype. This chain connects TRBV7-9 to TRBJ1-1; 10 positions match TRBD1. The ends lost 1 base at V and 4 bases at J; junction bases unmatched: 0. This CDR3 comprises 14 residues. The V gene's germline CDR1 is SEHNR and CDR2 FQNEAQ (reference sequence). The CDR3 DNA is TGTGCCAGCAGCTTAGGACAGGGGGCCACTGAAGCTTTCTTT. Amino acids: CASSLGQGATEAFF. The variable domain in full, completed from reference TRBV7-9 and TRBJ1-1, reads DTGVSQNPRHKITKRGQNVTFRCDPISEHNRLYWYRQTLGQGPEFLTYFQNEAQLEKSRLLSDRFSAERPKGSFSTLEIQRTEQGDSAMYLCASSLGQGATEAFFGQGTRLTVV.

The genes are TRBV6-5 and TRBJ1-2, with 7 bases matching TRBD1. Germline lookup yields CDR1 MNHEY and CDR2 SVGAGI. The CDR3 has 16 residues. V lost 6 bases to trimming and J lost 1 base; unmatched junction nucleotides: 11. CDR3 amino acids: CASSSRRTGFNYGYTF. CDR3 nucleotides: TGTGCCAGCAGCTCGCGTCGGACAGGATTTAACTATGGCTACACCTTC.

A remark on this clonotype: A much larger clone differs from this one at a single base, so this may be a read error. The J gene is TRBJ2-3, the V gene TRBV2; TRBD2 matches at 11 bases. The trim removed 2 bases at V and 4 bases at J, leaving 5 bases unmatched. Germline V gene data show CDR1 as SNHLY and CDR2 as FYNNEI. The CDR3 loop spans 16 amino acids. The CDR3 spells CASSEIAGGLADTQYF. CDR3 DNA: TGTGCCAGCAGTGAAATAGCGGGAGGGCTAGCAGATACGCAGTATTTT.

The sample holds many counts of this clonotype. The genes are TRBV7-9 and TRBJ1-6; maybe TRBD1 (6 bases). This CDR3 spans 18 amino acids. Germline V gives CDR1 SEHNR, CDR2 FQNEAQ (reference sequence). Trimming removed 5 bases from V and 0 bases from J, with 17 bases in between. CDR3 nucleotides: TGTGCCAGCAGCCCGGACAGAGATCGGAGCTCCTATAATTCACCCCTCCACTTT. This sequence encodes CASSPDRDRSSYNSPLHF.

The CDR3 nucleotides read TGTGCCAGCAGCCCACCTAACACCGGGGAGCTGTTTTTT. It codes for CASSPPNTGELFF. The V call is TRBV3-1, the J call TRBJ2-2; D unclear. Trimming cost V 4 bases and J 2 bases, with 5 bases left between them. Germline CDR1 LGHDT, CDR2 YNNKEL (reference sequence). CDR3 size: 13 residues.

This clonotype has more than one count but fewer than ten. The V gene is TRBV7-9, the J gene TRBJ1-1, with D hard to call. In germline, CDR1 is SEHNR, CDR2 FQNEAQ (reference sequence). V lost 0 bases and J lost 11, with 13 bases in between. There are 13 residues in the CDR3. The CDR3 sequence: CASSLAGGEVAFF. The DNA for the CDR3 is TGTGCCAGCAGCTTAGCCGGCGGAGAAGTTGCTTTCTTT.

This clonotype was picked up a small number of times. The V gene is TRBV18, the J gene TRBJ2-3, with 9 positions matching TRBD1. Losses at the gene ends were 3 bases for V and 3 bases for J; bases not matched to a gene: 7. Germline-derived CDR1 and CDR2 are KGHSH and LQKENI. The CDR3 loop spans 16 amino acids. As DNA, the CDR3 is TGTGCCAGCTCACCTGGGCGCGGACAGGGGACAGATACGCAGTATTTT. It yields the protein CASSPGRGQGTDTQYF.

This clonotype has only one observation. The chain recombines TRBV11-2 with TRBJ2-1; 9 bases align to TRBD2. From germline, CDR1 is SGHAT and CDR2 FQNNGV. This CDR3 is 14 amino acids long. The V segment lost 0 bases and the J segment 10 bases; nucleotides outside the gene matches: 4. The CDR3 DNA reads TGTGCCAGCAGCTTAGAACTAGCGGGCCGGGAGCAGTTCTTC. The encoded protein is CASSLELAGREQFF.